This passage covers 18 T cell receptor beta chains from one sample sequenced in a study of T cells in Graves' hyperthyroidism and ophthalmopathy. TCR beta CDR3 sequences were amplified from RNA transcripts. RT-PCR in the first round (using the HTBI primer set) targeted the TCR CDR3. One entry per CDR3 protein results from TCRdb running MiXCR on the multiplex PCR reads. This sample has about 34,000 distinct CDR3 sequences, with about 53% found just once. Sequencing was done on a sample of blood. These receptor sequences come from a woman aged 40 to 50 with Graves' ophthalmopathy.

This clonotype has only one observation. V and J are TRBV9 and TRBJ1-2; the D gene is possibly TRBD1 (6 bases). CDR3 length: 13 residues. V lost 4 bases and J lost 6, with 13 bases in between. Germline V gene data show CDR1 as SGDLS and CDR2 as YYNGEE. For the CDR3, the DNA is TGTGCCAGCAGCCACGACAGGAGCCATGGCTACACCTTC. It yields the protein CASSHDRSHGYTF.

This clonotype was recorded a few times. The genes are TRBV30 and TRBJ1-5, with TRBD1 matching 8 bases. The length of the CDR3 is 14 residues. Germline V gene sequence: CDR1 GTSNPN, CDR2 SVGIG (reference sequence). Trimming took 2 bases from V and 6 from J; bases not matched to a gene: 6. In DNA, the CDR3 is TGTGCCTGGAGTAACAGGGGGAACGGTCAGCCCCAGCATTTT. This codes for CAWSNRGNGQPQHF.

The sample holds many counts of this clonotype. The chain recombines TRBV4-2 with TRBJ1-2; TRBD1 matches 7 bases. The CDR3 spans 17 residues. Germline V gene data show CDR1 as LGHNA and CDR2 as YNFKEQ. Unmatched junction bases numbered 11, after V lost 0 bases and J lost 4 bases. CDR3 amino acids: CASSQDITRGRGYGYTF. CDR3 DNA sequence: TGTGCCAGCAGCCAAGATATTACGAGGGGGCGGGGCTATGGCTACACCTTC.

This clonotype was detected only a few times. A junction boundary mismatches the germline segment, possibly from a read error. The chain has TRBV5-1 and TRBJ1-1, with D unresolved. CDR1 and CDR2 from the germline V gene are SGHRS and YFSETQ. CDR3 length: 14 amino acids. CDR3 DNA: TGCGCCAGCAGCACCGAGACGGGGAACACGGAAGCTTTCTTT. This encodes CASSTETGNTEAFF.

This chain joins TRBV2 and TRBJ2-5; D call uncertain. V was pared by 5 bases and J by 8 bases, with 12 bases between. Germline V lookup: CDR1 SNHLY, CDR2 FYNNEI. The CDR3 is 12 residues long. In DNA form, the CDR3 reads TGTGCCAGCAGTCCCGCCATGAGCACCCAGTACTTC. Amino acid sequence: CASSPAMSTQYF.

This clonotype was picked up a small number of times. The rearrangement joins TRBV3-1 to TRBJ2-3, with 10 positions matching TRBD1. The V segment lost 4 bases and the J segment 1 base; nucleotides outside the gene matches: 5. This CDR3 region has 16 residues. Germline values: CDR1 LGHDT, CDR2 YNNKEL (reference sequence). CDR3 bases: TGTGCCAGCAGCCTCCCAGGGACAGGGGGCACAGATACGCAGTATTTT. Its protein product is CASSLPGTGGTDTQYF.

This clonotype was seen at least ten times. The rearrangement joins TRBV5-6 to TRBJ1-2; D remains unclear. The CDR3 has 13 amino acids. Germline CDR1 is SGHDT and CDR2 is YYEEEE. V was shortened by 4 bases and J by 0 bases, with 7 bases between the two germline ends. CDR3: CASSEGSNYGYTF. DNA of the CDR3: TGTGCCAGCAGCGAAGGCTCTAACTATGGCTACACCTTC. Filled out from reference TRBV5-6 and TRBJ1-2, the complete variable domain reads DAGVTQSPTHLIKTRGQQVTLRCSPKSGHDTVSWYQQALGQGPQFIFQYYEEEERQRGNFPDRFSGHQFPNYSSELNVNALLLGDSALYLCASSEGSNYGYTFGSGTRLTVV.

The V and J genes are TRBV6-6 and TRBJ1-5; no clear D. Germline V gene lookup returns CDR1 MNHNY and CDR2 SVGAGI (reference sequence). Trimming shortened V by 6 bases and J by 2 bases, and 8 bases separated the two germline ends. There are 13 residues in the CDR3. CDR3 sequence (DNA): TGTGCCAGCAGCCGAGGACGCAATCAGCCCCAGCATTTT. Its protein product is CASSRGRNQPQHF.

The sample holds one count of this clonotype. The V gene is TRBV25-1, the J gene TRBJ2-3; D not certain. V dropped 10 bases and J dropped 1 base, with 12 bases sitting between them. This CDR3 has 13 residues. Germline assignment: CDR1 MGHDK and CDR2 SYGVNS. In DNA form, the CDR3 reads TGTGCCACCTCGATCCAGGGCACAGATACGCAGTATTTT. Residues: CATSIQGTDTQYF.

The table lists this clonotype with many counts. This chain joins TRBV9 and TRBJ1-3; no clear D gene. Germline values: CDR1 SGDLS, CDR2 YYNGEE. Trimming shortened V by 0 bases and J by 0 bases, and 10 bases separated the two germline ends. The CDR3 extends over 16 amino acids. The CDR3 loop reads CASSVGPLSSGNTIYF. CDR3 nucleotide sequence: TGTGCCAGCAGCGTAGGACCGTTGAGCTCTGGAAACACCATATATTTT.

Details on this clonotype: Compared with germline, one end of the junction differs, possibly owing to a read error. CDR3 protein: CASRQGVNQPQHF. The CDR3 nucleotides read TGTGCCAGCAGACAGGGGGTAAATCAGCCCCAGCACTTT. V usage is TRBV12-3 or TRBV12-4 and J usage is TRBJ1-5; 8 nucleotides match TRBD1. The CDR3 runs 13 residues.

Ten or more counts support this clonotype. The V gene is TRBV6-1, the J gene TRBJ1-3, with a tentative D call TRBD1 (5 bases). This CDR3 is built from 16 residues. Looked up from germline, CDR1 is MNHNS and CDR2 is SASEGT. V lost 6 bases and J 0 bases, leaving 15 bases between the germline ends. The CDR3 loop is CASSRGWGLSGNTIYF. In DNA form, the CDR3 reads TGTGCCAGCAGCCGGGGGTGGGGCCTCTCTGGAAACACCATATATTTT.

This clonotype has just one count. The chain is built from TRBV6-5 and TRBJ2-7; perhaps TRBD2 as D (5 bases). V lost 6 bases, J lost 4 bases, and 28 bases lay in between. The CDR3 is 18 residues long. CDR1 MNHEY and CDR2 SVGAGI come from the germline V gene. CDR3 coding DNA: TGTGCCAGCAGCCGGACCCGCCGAGGCACCGGGGAGCTATACGAGCAGTACTTC. Its translation is CASSRTRRGTGELYEQYF.

The genes are TRBV19 and TRBJ2-5, with 10 bases lining up with TRBD2. The CDR3 runs to 16 residues. CDR1 and CDR2 from the germline V gene are LNHDA and SQIVND (reference sequence). J lost 5 bases, V lost 6 bases, and 12 bases had no gene match. The CDR3 sequence is CASSLTPGLAWETQYF. DNA for the CDR3: TGTGCCAGTAGCCTGACCCCGGGACTAGCGTGGGAGACCCAGTACTTC.

This clonotype was observed many times. J is TRBJ1-4 and V is TRBV4-1, with 8 positions matching TRBD1. The V gene's germline CDR1 is MGHRA and CDR2 YSYEKL. Trimming at V came to 3 bases and at J to 4 bases, leaving 10 bases not matched to a gene. The CDR3 runs 17 residues. CDR3 nucleotides: TGCGCCAGCAGCCACGGTTCCGGACAGGGCATTAATGAAAAACTGTTTTTT. Protein product: CASSHGSGQGINEKLFF.

This clonotype was picked up one time. One end of the junction is discordant with germline, which a read error may explain. The rearrangement uses TRBV19 and TRBJ2-2, with 7 positions matching TRBD1. The CDR3 sequence is 14 residues long. CDR1 is LNHDA and CDR2 is SQIVND in the germline V gene (reference sequence). The CDR3 sequence: CASSSRALSGGLFF. The CDR3 DNA is TGTGCCAGTAGTAGTCGCGCGTTATCAGGGGGGCTGTTTTTT.

This clonotype was observed at least ten times. J is TRBJ2-2 and V is TRBV12-3 or TRBV12-4; TRBD2 matches 10 bases. This CDR3 is 16 amino acids long. The V gene end was trimmed by 3 bases and the J gene end by 3 bases; junction bases not matched to a gene: 4. The CDR3 DNA follows: TGTGCCAGCAGTTTCTGGAGCGGGAGGGACACCGGGGAGCTGTTTTTT. It translates to CASSFWSGRDTGELFF.

This clonotype was detected once. The chain carries TRBV6-1 and TRBJ1-5; weak D call: TRBD1 (6 bases). V lost 9 bases and J 6 bases, leaving 12 bases between the germline ends. The length of the CDR3 is 12 residues. The germline V gene has CDR1 MNHNS and CDR2 SASEGT. CDR3 residues: CARGAQGQPQHF. In nucleotides, the CDR3 is TGTGCCAGAGGGGCACAGGGTCAGCCCCAGCATTTT.